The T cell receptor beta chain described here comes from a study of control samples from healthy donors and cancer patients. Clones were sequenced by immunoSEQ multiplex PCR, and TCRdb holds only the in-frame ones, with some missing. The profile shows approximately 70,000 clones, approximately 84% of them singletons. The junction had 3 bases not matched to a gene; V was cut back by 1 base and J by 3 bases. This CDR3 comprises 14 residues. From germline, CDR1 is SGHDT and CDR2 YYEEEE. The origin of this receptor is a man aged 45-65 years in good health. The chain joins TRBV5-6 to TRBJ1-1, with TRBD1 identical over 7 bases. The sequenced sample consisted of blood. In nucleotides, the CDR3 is TGTGCCAGCAGCTTGACAGGGGAGGACACTGAAGCTTTCTTT. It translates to CASSLTGEDTEAFF. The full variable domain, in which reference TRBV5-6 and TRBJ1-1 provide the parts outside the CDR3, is DAGVTQSPTHLIKTRGQQVTLRCSPKSGHDTVSWYQQALGQGPQFIFQYYEEEERQRGNFPDRFSGHQFPNYSSELNVNALLLGDSALYLCASSLTGEDTEAFFGQGTRLTVV.